A single sample gave rise to the 20 T cell receptor beta chains below, sequenced in a study of Ad26.COV2.S vaccination and SARS-CoV-2 variants. This sample's treatment: around 19 received Ad26.COV2.S at low or high dose, single or two shots; about 5 received placebo; per-sample allocation not given. Sampling was performed 63 days after the first vaccine or placebo injection. Profiling relied on immunoSEQ multiplex PCR, and the TCRdb table lists in-frame clones only, not all of them. In the table there are roughly 350,000 clones, around 86% of which are singletons. The sequencing used peripheral blood, collected in a trial of Ad26.COV2.S vaccine versus placebo. Source of these receptors: a person aged 18-60 years who received the Ad26.COV2.S COVID-19 vaccine or a placebo.

DNA of the CDR3: TGCGCCAGCAGCCTGCGGGGAGGCTCGGACGGGTACGAGCAGTACTTC. Translating gives CASSLRGGSDGYEQYF. The J gene is TRBJ2-7, the V gene TRBV4-1; weak D call: TRBD2 (6 bases). CDR1 is MGHRA, CDR2 YSYEKL, per germline. The CDR3 consists of 16 residues. V was clipped by 4 bases and J by 4 bases, with 20 bases between them.

This rearrangement joins TRBV6-5 to TRBJ1-1; D gene uncertain. The CDR3 spans 13 residues. V was trimmed by 8 bases and J by 5 bases, leaving 15 bases between them. The germline V gene encodes CDR1 MNHEY and CDR2 SVGAGI. The CDR3 loop reads CASCLGLRTEAFF. The CDR3 nucleotides read TGTGCCAGCTGCCTAGGTTTACGGACTGAAGCTTTCTTT.

The chain couples TRBV3-1 (or the pseudogene TRBV3-2) to TRBJ1-1; D is possibly TRBD1 (6 bases). The CDR3 length is 15 residues. Germline V CDR1 and CDR2: LGHDT, YNNKEL (reference sequence). V dropped 6 bases and J dropped 1 base, with 15 bases sitting between them. The CDR3 DNA reads as TGTGCCAGCAGTTCACAGGGAGGTAGGAACACTGAAGCTTTCTTT. Its protein product is CASSSQGGRNTEAFF.

The chain has TRBV5-5 and TRBJ2-1; perhaps D is TRBD1 or TRBD2 (5 bases each). V was shortened by 5 bases and J by 3 bases, with 18 bases between the two germline ends. The CDR3 runs to 16 residues. The germline V gene encodes CDR1 SGHKS and CDR2 YYEKEE (reference sequence). The CDR3 DNA reads TGTGCCAGCAGAGGGGCGCCTGAGCGGAACTACAATGAGCAGTTCTTC. Its translation is CASRGAPERNYNEQFF.

The J gene is TRBJ1-1, the V gene TRBV21-1. TRBV21-1 constitutes a pseudogene. The CDR3 length is 15 residues. For the CDR3, the DNA is TGTGCCAGCAGGAAGGGGAGGGGCGAGAACACTGAAGCTTTCTTT. Its protein is CASRKGRGENTEAFF.

The chain combines TRBV19 with TRBJ2-5, with D possibly TRBD2 on 6 matching bases. CDR1 LNHDA and CDR2 SQIVND come from the germline V gene (reference sequence). Trimming pared 1 base from V and 5 bases from J, leaving 11 bases between. The length of the CDR3 is 14 residues. The CDR3 nucleotides are TGTGCCAGTAGTATAGGCACTAGCCGTGAGACCCAGTACTTC. Its translation: CASSIGTSRETQYF.

This rearrangement joins TRBV10-3 to TRBJ2-2; D gene uncertain. Per germline, CDR1 ENHRY and CDR2 SYGVKD. The CDR3 sequence is 12 residues long. V lost 6 bases and J 6 bases, leaving 8 bases between the germline ends. The CDR3 is CAISTDAGELFF. The CDR3 DNA reads TGTGCCATCAGCACGGACGCCGGGGAGCTGTTTTTT.

This sequence joins TRBV7-3 and TRBJ2-2; D may be TRBD1 (5 bases). From germline, CDR1 is SGHTA and CDR2 FQGTGA. V gave up 5 bases and J gave up 1 base, with 11 bases separating them. This CDR3 is 15 amino acids long. CDR3 nucleotides: TGTGCCAGCAGCCCCTCAACAGGGAACACCGGGGAGCTGTTTTTT. As protein: CASSPSTGNTGELFF.

This chain joins TRBV11-1 and TRBJ1-1; weak D call: TRBD1 (6 bases). Trimming took 5 bases from V and 1 from J, leaving 14 bases between them. This CDR3 has 15 residues. Per the germline V gene, CDR1 is SGHAT and CDR2 is FQDESV (reference sequence). The CDR3 region has the DNA TGTGCCAGCAGCGCGTCCGGGACAACGAACACTGAAGCTTTCTTT. This gives the protein CASSASGTTNTEAFF.

The CDR3 region is CAWSKGDQPQHF. The CDR3 DNA sequence: TGTGCCTGGAGTAAAGGGGATCAGCCCCAGCATTTT. The V gene is TRBV30, the J gene TRBJ1-5; possible D gene TRBD1, 5 bases. The CDR3 has 12 amino acids. The germline V gene encodes CDR1 GTSNPN and CDR2 SVGIG (reference sequence). The V gene lost 2 bases and the J gene lost 5 bases, with 7 bases spanning the gap.

The chain uses TRBV5-1 and TRBJ2-7, with unresolved D. CDR1 and CDR2 (germline): SGHRS, YFSETQ. The CDR3 covers 12 residues. The V and J ends lost 5 bases and 1 base respectively, with 7 bases between them. The chain's CDR3 is CASRQNSYEQYF. DNA for the CDR3: TGCGCCAGCAGACAGAATTCCTACGAGCAGTACTTC.

The V call is TRBV4-2, the J call TRBJ1-1; possibly TRBD1 for D (5 bases). Trimming cost V 1 base and J 5 bases, with 17 bases left between them. The length of the CDR3 is 16 residues. Germline lookup yields CDR1 LGHNA and CDR2 YNFKEQ. CDR3 residues: CASSQVIGRDTTEAFF. The CDR3 region has the DNA TGTGCCAGCAGCCAAGTTATTGGCAGGGATACAACTGAAGCTTTCTTT.

The rearrangement links TRBV4-2 to TRBJ1-5, with TRBD1 as a possible D gene (6 bases). Germline CDR1 LGHNA, CDR2 YNFKEQ. The CDR3 covers 16 residues. V shed 3 bases and J shed 2 bases, with 14 bases lying between them. For the CDR3, the DNA is TGTGCCAGCAGCCACGAATGGACAGATCGCAATCAGCCCCAGCATTTT. Its translation is CASSHEWTDRNQPQHF.

A single count supports this clone. The chain couples TRBV6-2 or TRBV6-3 to TRBJ2-7; 10 bases agree with TRBD1. In germline, CDR1 is MNHEY, CDR2 SVGEGT. This CDR3 is built from 14 residues. After removal of 6 bases from V and 6 bases from J, the junction contained 8 bases not matched to a gene. This CDR3 reads CASSRDRGLSEQYF. For the CDR3, the DNA is TGTGCCAGCAGCCGCGACAGGGGGCTAAGCGAGCAGTACTTC.

CDR3 loop: CASGPERSGGSQPQHF. In DNA form, the CDR3 reads TGTGCTAGTGGTCCGGAGCGCTCAGGGGGCAGTCAGCCCCAGCATTTT. The chain has TRBV12-5 and TRBJ1-5, with 8 bases identical to TRBD1. Trimming cost V 5 bases and J 6 bases; bases outside gene matches: 12. The CDR3 extends over 16 amino acids. Germline V gives CDR1 LGHNT, CDR2 FRNRAP.

The chain links TRBV5-1 to TRBJ1-4, with D tentatively TRBD1 (6 bases). Germline CDR1 and CDR2: SGHRS and YFSETQ. Trimming took off 1 base at V and 8 bases at J, with 12 bases between the two ends. The CDR3 loop spans 14 amino acids. The chain's CDR3 is CASSLSGVGEKLFF. CDR3 nucleotides: TGCGCCAGCAGCTTGTCAGGGGTAGGGGAAAAACTGTTTTTT.

V usage is TRBV7-8 and J usage is TRBJ1-1, with 7 bases identical to TRBD1. This CDR3 region has 16 residues. Germline CDR1 reads SGHVS; CDR2 reads FQNEAQ. The trim removed 5 bases at V and 4 bases at J, leaving 13 bases unmatched. The CDR3 bases are TGTGCCAGCAGCGCCAGGACAGGAGCAACCGTCACTGAAGCTTTCTTT. It translates to CASSARTGATVTEAFF. Together with reference TRBV7-8 and TRBJ1-1, the CDR3 gives the full variable domain: GAGVSQSPRYKVAKRGQDVALRCDPISGHVSLFWYQQALGQGPEFLTYFQNEAQLDKSGLPSDRFFAERPEGSVSTLKIQRTQQEDSAVYLCASSARTGATVTEAFFGQGTRLTVV.

The CDR3 loop is CASSPTALYTEAFF. The CDR3 bases are TGTGCCAGCTCACCGACAGCCCTGTACACTGAAGCTTTCTTT. The chain combines TRBV18 with TRBJ1-1, with D possibly matching TRBD1 (5 bases). The CDR3 spans 14 residues. V gave up 3 bases and J gave up 3 bases, with 11 bases separating them. The germline V gene has CDR1 KGHSH and CDR2 LQKENI.

The chain is built from TRBV5-4 and TRBJ2-1; 8 nucleotides align to TRBD2. Germline CDR1 SGHNT, CDR2 YYREEE (reference sequence). The CDR3 has 17 amino acids. V was clipped by 4 bases and J by 0 bases; unmatched bases: 9. CDR3 protein: CASSGELAESSYNEQFF. The CDR3 DNA is TGTGCCAGCAGCGGGGAACTAGCGGAGAGCTCCTACAATGAGCAGTTCTTC.

The V and J genes are TRBV5-6 and TRBJ2-7, with D perhaps assigned TRBD1 or TRBD2 (6 bases each). This CDR3 contains 16 residues. The ends were cut back, 3 bases at V and 4 bases at J, with 20 bases in the middle. From germline, CDR1 is SGHDT and CDR2 YYEEEE. CDR3 nucleotides: TGTGCCAGCAGCTCCACCAGGTGGGGGGCTAAGTACGAGCAGTACTTC. This encodes CASSSTRWGAKYEQYF.